This T cell receptor beta chain was profiled in a study of shared clonotypes between healthy human individuals. As processed by the authors: ImmunoSEQ junction-only sequences lacked quality scores, so their filtering differed. The protocol was immunoSEQ multiplex PCR, while the TCRdb copy is restricted to in-frame clones and leaves out a portion. V, J and clone size derive from that table, while D and trimming were established from the DNA sequence. The table includes fewer than 1.6 million clones, 98% to 99% detected once. As regards this clone: What it binds is not known.

Study-wide findings and caveats: Rarefaction exposed incomplete sorted-subset sequencing despite large depth. Shared clonotypes: approximately 5% naive CD4, roughly 4% naive CD8, about 2.5% memory CD4, over 0.3% memory CD8.

CDR3 size: 15 residues. V lost 1 base to trimming and J lost 3 bases, with 13 bases between them. CDR1 is MGHRA, CDR2 YSYEKL, per germline. This chain joins TRBV4-1 and TRBJ2-7; possibly TRBD2 for D (6 bases). The specimen was naive CD4+ T cells sorted from blood. Subset here: CD45RA+ positively selected. The clonotype was recovered from a man aged 25 to 40 in good health. CDR3: CASSQAKGTYYEQYF. The CDR3 region has the DNA TGCGCCAGCAGCCAAGCCAAGGGGACTTACTACGAGCAGTACTTC.